Presented here are 32 T cell receptor beta chains from one specimen sequenced in a study of CXCR3-negative and CXCR3-positive naive CD8 T cells. Study-wide results and caveats: Hydrophobicity was higher for TRB CDR3s found in CXCR3-positive naive cells than in CXCR3-negative naive cells.

The study made its TRB cDNA libraries by 5' RACE, adding UMI labels. TCRdb re-called the 5' RACE reads; every CDR3 protein appears as one record, without DNA. The table lists 95,000 to 100,000 distinct CDR3 sequences. No antigen has been assigned to these receptors. The sequenced sample was naive CXCR3+ CD8+ T cells from blood. Subset in this sample: CD45RO-CCR7+CD27+CD95- naive CD8+ T cells expressing CXCR3 (TNR3+). Receptor source: a human donor in good health. Some clones in this sample may be carry-over from other donors' samples.

This sequence joins TRBV28 and TRBJ2-3; TCRdb outputs TRBD1, but without DNA this stays unchecked. Germline V gene data show CDR1 as MDHEN and CDR2 as SYDVKM. The CDR3 spans 16 residues. CDR3 loop: CASRSLGTGYTDTQYF.

The genes are TRBV2 and TRBJ1-2. CDR3 size: 14 residues. Germline V lookup: CDR1 SNHLY, CDR2 FYNNEI. The CDR3 loop reads CASIERSTDYGYTF.

The chain combines TRBV28 with TRBJ1-5. The CDR3 runs to 15 residues. Germline V gene sequence: CDR1 MDHEN, CDR2 SYDVKM. The CDR3 loop reads CASSSLRGYNQPQHF.

The rearrangement joins TRBV20-1 to TRBJ2-7; the TRBD2 assignment by TCRdb is unverifiable without DNA. The length of the CDR3 is 19 residues. The germline CDR1 and CDR2 sequences are DFQATT and SNEGSKA (reference sequence). The CDR3 protein is CSARDTVLAGGPRPYEQYF.

The chain combines TRBV5-1 with TRBJ2-3; the TRBD2 assignment by TCRdb is unverifiable without DNA. CDR3 length: 12 amino acids. Germline V gene lookup returns CDR1 SGHRS and CDR2 YFSETQ. CDR3 residues: CASSLSGDTQYF.

J is TRBJ2-2 and V is TRBV20-1; checking the TCRdb D call of TRBD2 is not possible without DNA. The CDR3 covers 15 residues. Per the germline V gene, CDR1 is DFQATT and CDR2 is SNEGSKA (reference sequence). This CDR3 reads CSANNPGLATGELFF.

The gene calls are TRBV12-3 or TRBV12-4 and TRBJ1-1. The CDR3 has 14 amino acids. CDR3 in amino acids: CASSFRRGLLEAFF.

The gene calls are TRBV7-9 and TRBJ2-7; TCRdb names TRBD1, which stays unverified in the absence of DNA. The CDR3 sequence is 16 residues long. The V gene's germline CDR1 is SEHNR and CDR2 FQNEAQ (reference sequence). The CDR3 loop reads CASSSTLPGQHYEQYF. Variable domain in full (rest from reference TRBV7-9 and TRBJ2-7): DTGVSQNPRHKITKRGQNVTFRCDPISEHNRLYWYRQTLGQGPEFLTYFQNEAQLEKSRLLSDRFSAERPKGSFSTLEIQRTEQGDSAMYLCASSSTLPGQHYEQYFGPGTRLTVT.

This chain links TRBV7-2 with TRBJ2-7. The germline CDR1 and CDR2 sequences are SGHTA and FQGNSA. CDR3 length: 12 amino acids. This chain's CDR3 is CASTDPGYEQYF.

The J gene is TRBJ2-3, the V gene TRBV4-3; without DNA, the TCRdb call of TRBD2 cannot be checked. The CDR3 has 16 residues. Germline-derived CDR1 and CDR2 are LGHNA and YSLEER. The CDR3 sequence: CASSQDWPSGGAWQYF.

CDR3 region: CASSFIQSIYNEQFF. This sequence joins TRBV7-2 and TRBJ2-1. CDR1 is SGHTA, CDR2 FQGNSA, per germline. The CDR3 covers 15 residues.

The rearrangement links TRBV7-9 to TRBJ1-5; TCRdb's assignment of TRBD1 cannot be checked, as there is no DNA. Per the germline V gene, CDR1 is SEHNR and CDR2 is FQNEAQ (reference sequence). The CDR3 extends over 16 amino acids. The CDR3 loop reads CASSPSGTQIYQPQHF.

The chain employs TRBV20-1 and TRBJ2-2; TCRdb proposes TRBD1, but this gene call is untestable without DNA. There are 13 residues in the CDR3. Per germline, CDR1 DFQATT and CDR2 SNEGSKA (reference sequence). The CDR3 here is CSATDSWTGELFF.

The chain carries TRBV28 and TRBJ2-7. The CDR3 runs to 14 residues. The germline gives CDR1 MDHEN, CDR2 SYDVKM. The CDR3 loop is CASSLFDSSYEQYF. Complete variable domain (other parts from reference TRBV28 and TRBJ2-7): DVKVTQSSRYLVKRTGEKVFLECVQDMDHENMFWYRQDPGLGLRLIYFSYDVKMKEKGDIPEGYSVSREKKERFSLILESASTNQTSMYLCASSLFDSSYEQYFGPGTRLTVT.

The rearrangement links TRBV7-9 to TRBJ1-1; TCRdb's D gene call, TRBD1, goes unchecked for lack of DNA. This CDR3 is 17 amino acids long. Germline values: CDR1 SEHNR, CDR2 FQNEAQ (reference sequence). This chain's CDR3 is CASSPRQGYRKNTEAFF.

This chain uses TRBV20-1 with TRBJ1-5. Germline CDR1 and CDR2: DFQATT and SNEGSKA (reference sequence). The CDR3 contains 14 residues. CDR3 amino acids: CSASRGGWNQPQHF.

The chain combines TRBV12-3 or TRBV12-4 with TRBJ2-7; TCRdb's D call, TRBD1, is unchecked because there is no DNA. The CDR3 length is 14 residues. The chain's CDR3 is CASSWRDRGREQYF.

The chain has TRBV7-9 and TRBJ2-5. CDR1 SEHNR and CDR2 FQNEAQ come from the germline V gene (reference sequence). This CDR3 has 15 residues. This chain's CDR3 is CASSPSAWPQETQYF.

V gene TRBV4-2 combines with J gene TRBJ2-3; as DNA is missing, the TRBD1 call by TCRdb cannot be tested. CDR1 is LGHNA and CDR2 is YNFKEQ in the germline V gene. This CDR3 has 18 amino acids. The CDR3: CASSQEAGRGRRTDTQYF.

The rearrangement uses TRBV6-2 or TRBV6-3 and TRBJ2-2. The CDR3 has 15 amino acids. CDR1 and CDR2 (germline): MNHEY, SVGEGT. The CDR3 is CASTAAFDLAGELFF.

The chain is built from TRBV5-1 and TRBJ2-7; TCRdb lists TRBD1, though no DNA is available to test this call. Germline lookup yields CDR1 SGHRS and CDR2 YFSETQ. The CDR3 extends over 16 amino acids. CDR3 protein: CASSLAGQGASYEQYF.

The rearrangement links TRBV20-1 to TRBJ1-2; the TCRdb call, TRBD1, lacks DNA for checking. Germline CDR1 and CDR2: DFQATT and SNEGSKA (reference sequence). The CDR3 runs to 14 residues. CDR3 sequence: CSASPGGSFYGYTF.

The chain recombines TRBV4-3 with TRBJ1-2. Germline CDR1 is LGHNA and CDR2 is YSLEER. This CDR3 has 11 residues. CDR3 sequence: CASSGDYGYTF.

This chain uses TRBV6-2 or TRBV6-3 with TRBJ1-2. Looked up from germline, CDR1 is MNHEY and CDR2 is SVGEGT. This CDR3 comprises 15 residues. CDR3 loop: CASEEEGDMNYGYTF.

V gene TRBV6-5 combines with J gene TRBJ2-3; TCRdb's D gene call, TRBD1, goes unchecked for lack of DNA. CDR1 and CDR2 (germline): MNHEY, SVGAGI. The CDR3 loop spans 17 amino acids. CDR3 amino acids: CASSYTPGGGETDTQYF.

The rearrangement joins TRBV2 to TRBJ2-2; TCRdb calls TRBD1, which cannot be checked without DNA. Germline V gives CDR1 SNHLY, CDR2 FYNNEI. The CDR3 sequence is 13 residues long. CDR3 loop: CAGKDSHTGELFF.

The chain employs TRBV6-1 and TRBJ2-3; TCRdb names TRBD1, which stays unverified in the absence of DNA. CDR1 MNHNS and CDR2 SASEGT come from the germline V gene. This CDR3 contains 14 residues. This CDR3 is CASSGTGGSDTQYF.

The chain links TRBV6-5 to TRBJ1-1; TCRdb picks TRBD1, but there is no DNA to check that call. CDR1 is MNHEY, CDR2 SVGAGI, per germline. The CDR3 has 14 amino acids. The CDR3 is CASSYSPGGTEAFF.

The gene calls are TRBV4-3 and TRBJ2-7; the TRBD2 assignment by TCRdb is unverifiable without DNA. This CDR3 is 14 amino acids long. The germline CDR1 and CDR2 sequences are LGHNA and YSLEER. CDR3 loop: CASSQGTKDYEQYF.

The chain is built from TRBV20-1 and TRBJ2-7; lacking DNA, the TRBD2 call made by TCRdb goes unchecked. Germline V lookup: CDR1 DFQATT, CDR2 SNEGSKA (reference sequence). The CDR3 totals 13 residues. The CDR3 here is CSANRDWSYEQYF.

V usage is TRBV29-1 and J usage is TRBJ2-7. The CDR3 covers 13 residues. Germline V lookup: CDR1 SQVTM, CDR2 ANQGSEA. CDR3 residues: CSVVGPISYEQYF.

This chain links TRBV4-1 with TRBJ2-2; TCRdb's assignment of TRBD1 cannot be checked, as there is no DNA. Germline V gives CDR1 MGHRA, CDR2 YSYEKL. The CDR3 loop spans 13 amino acids. The CDR3 region is CASRGGGSGELFF.